The clone carrying this T cell receptor beta chain is a singleton in its sample. This sample stems from a study of shared clonotypes between healthy human individuals. Only CD45RO-negative cells positively selected for CCR7 counted as naive CD8 cells, so terminally differentiated effector memory CD45RA+ cells were excluded. For every subset, genomic DNA was evenly distributed across several immunoSEQ plates. The data were produced by immunoSEQ multiplex PCR, yet TCRdb's version contains in-frame clones alone and is incomplete. This table has hundreds of thousands of clones, 95% to 96% appearing once. The V gene lost 4 bases and the J gene lost 10 bases, with 14 bases spanning the gap. Per germline, CDR1 SGHNT and CDR2 YYREEE (reference sequence). The CDR3 length is 12 residues.

The receptor was isolated from a woman in her thirties in good health. Specimen: naive CD8+ T cells sorted from blood. This rearrangement joins TRBV5-4 to TRBJ1-1, with D perhaps matching TRBD1 (5 bases). The chain's CDR3 is CASSPGSQGAFF. Here the CDR3 DNA reads TGTGCCAGCAGCCCCGGCAGCCAGGGAGCTTTCTTT.